These 20 T cell receptor beta chains came from one sample sequenced in a study of T-cell reconstitution after alpha-beta-depleted transplantation in children. It was with unique molecular identifiers that the TCRbeta library was prepared. A single record per CDR3 protein comes from TCRdb applying MiXCR to the PCR reads. The profile shows hundreds of thousands of distinct CDR3 sequences, around 11% of them singletons. The material sequenced was PBMCs from the stem cell graft donor, taken from the stem cell graft. These receptors were collected from a human donor who donated a stem cell graft to a child with acute lymphoblastic leukemia.

This clonotype was counted at least ten times. The chain has TRBV28 and TRBJ1-2; 8 bases line up with TRBD1. V dropped 6 bases and J dropped 4; count of bases not matched to a gene: 16. Germline-derived CDR1 and CDR2 are MDHEN and SYDVKM. This CDR3 contains 17 residues. The CDR3 reads CASSTGTGYSIRYGYTF. The CDR3 nucleotides are TGTGCCAGCAGCACCGGGACAGGCTATTCTATCCGCTATGGCTACACCTTC.

The sample holds many counts of this clonotype. The chain has TRBV5-1 and TRBJ2-3, with TRBD1 matching 8 bases. CDR3 length equals 15 residues. Germline CDR1 SGHRS, CDR2 YFSETQ. The ends lost 4 bases at V and 3 bases at J; junction bases unmatched: 7. The CDR3 is CASSDRGRSTDTQYF. The DNA for the CDR3 is TGCGCCAGCAGCGACAGGGGACGGAGTACAGATACGCAGTATTTT.

The chain is built from TRBV7-6 and TRBJ2-1; 7 positions agree with TRBD1. Germline CDR1 and CDR2: SGHVS and FNYEAQ. The CDR3 sequence is 15 residues long. The ends lost 6 bases at V and 1 base at J; junction bases unmatched: 6. CDR3 DNA: TGTGCCAGCAGTCGACAGGGTTTATCCTACAATGAGCAGTTCTTC. Amino acid sequence: CASSRQGLSYNEQFF.

This clonotype was counted at least ten times. The V gene is TRBV7-2, the J gene TRBJ2-1; 8 bases agree with TRBD2. V gave up 4 bases and J gave up 6 bases; unmatched junction bases: 8. Looked up from germline, CDR1 is SGHTA and CDR2 is FQGNSA. This CDR3 spans 15 amino acids. CDR3 DNA: TGTGCCAGCAGCTCGCCGGGACTAGGGCTCAATGAGCAGTTCTTC. This translates into CASSSPGLGLNEQFF.

J is TRBJ1-1 and V is TRBV6-2 or TRBV6-3, with no clear D. CDR3 length equals 15 residues. V shed 2 bases and J shed 1 base, with 11 bases lying between them. Germline V CDR1 and CDR2: MNHEY, SVGEGT. The CDR3 region is CASSYRGTPNTEAFF. CDR3 nucleotide sequence: TGTGCCAGCAGTTACCGCGGAACGCCGAACACTGAAGCTTTCTTT.

At least ten counts were recorded for this clonotype. CDR3 protein: CASSPLGGWTEAFF. CDR3 DNA sequence: TGTGCCAGCAGTCCCCTAGGGGGCTGGACTGAAGCTTTCTTT. This chain connects TRBV28 to TRBJ1-1; 7 bases line up with TRBD1. V was clipped by 5 bases and J by 5 bases; unmatched bases: 8. Germline CDR1 and CDR2: MDHEN and SYDVKM. This CDR3 region has 14 residues.

At least ten counts were recorded for this clonotype. V gene TRBV25-1 combines with J gene TRBJ2-5; D is uncertain. V was cut by 4 bases and J by 5 bases, with 11 bases left in between. The length of the CDR3 is 13 residues. The germline CDR1 and CDR2 sequences are MGHDK and SYGVNS. The CDR3 DNA reads as TGTGCCAGCAGTGCCCCGGGTTCGGAGACCCAGTACTTC. It yields the protein CASSAPGSETQYF.

This clonotype was recorded many times. V usage is TRBV12-3 or TRBV12-4 and J usage is TRBJ2-7, with a tentative D call TRBD1 (5 bases). CDR3 size: 15 residues. V lost 5 bases and J 4 bases, leaving 18 bases between the germline ends. The CDR3 DNA sequence: TGTGCCAGCAGTCCCCTATTCCAGGGCGCATACGAGCAGTACTTC. Residues: CASSPLFQGAYEQYF.

This clonotype was counted ten times or more. The CDR3 DNA follows: TGTGCCAGTAGTATATCGGGGGGCACCGGGGAGCTGTTTTTT. This sequence encodes CASSISGGTGELFF. The chain recombines TRBV19 with TRBJ2-2; TRBD2 aligns across 7 bases. Germline-derived CDR1 and CDR2 are LNHDA and SQIVND (reference sequence). The CDR3 runs to 14 residues. Trimming removed 2 bases from V and 4 bases from J; junction bases left unmatched: 1.

This clonotype was picked up many times. This chain connects TRBV5-1 to TRBJ1-1, with D possibly being TRBD1 (6 bases). Germline V lookup: CDR1 SGHRS, CDR2 YFSETQ. Trimming pared 4 bases from V and 6 bases from J, leaving 13 bases between. CDR3 length: 13 amino acids. This CDR3 is CASSLQGNAEAFF. In DNA form, the CDR3 reads TGCGCCAGCAGCCTACAGGGTAATGCTGAAGCTTTCTTT.

This clonotype was counted many times. The rearrangement links TRBV10-3 to TRBJ2-3; TRBD1 might be the D (5 bases). The CDR3 consists of 15 residues. The germline V and J ends were trimmed by 5 bases and 0 bases, with 12 bases remaining between them. The germline V gene has CDR1 ENHRY and CDR2 SYGVKD. For the CDR3, the DNA is TGTGCCATCAGTACGACAGCGCCTAGCACAGATACGCAGTATTTT. This gives the protein CAISTTAPSTDTQYF.

The chain recombines TRBV20-1 with TRBJ1-1; the match to TRBD1 covers 7 bases. The CDR3 covers 13 residues. Trimming took 3 bases from V and 3 from J; bases not matched to a gene: 4. The germline V gene encodes CDR1 DFQATT and CDR2 SNEGSKA (reference sequence). DNA of the CDR3: TGCAGTGCTAGTGCCACAGGGGACACTGAAGCTTTCTTT. This codes for CSASATGDTEAFF.

This chain uses TRBV9 with TRBJ2-5; TRBD2 aligns across 11 bases. Germline V gene lookup returns CDR1 SGDLS and CDR2 YYNGEE. With V trimmed by 2 bases and J by 1 base, 4 bases remained unmatched. The CDR3 covers 16 residues. CDR3 protein: CASSVRLAGGQETQYF. Written as DNA, the CDR3 is TGTGCCAGCAGCGTCCGCCTAGCGGGGGGCCAAGAGACCCAGTACTTC.

This clonotype was detected many times. CDR3 DNA sequence: TGTGCCAGCAGCCATGACCCTCGGGACAGCTCCTACGAGCAGTACTTC. Protein product: CASSHDPRDSSYEQYF. The chain combines TRBV5-8 with TRBJ2-7, with 7 nucleotides matching TRBD1. This CDR3 comprises 16 residues. The trim removed 4 bases at V and 0 bases at J, leaving 10 bases unmatched. Germline CDR1 reads SGHTS; CDR2 reads YDEGEE.

In its sample, this clonotype was seen many times. The V call is TRBV9, the J call TRBJ2-4; D may be TRBD1 (6 bases). Trimming stripped 0 bases from V and 7 bases from J, with 11 bases between. This CDR3 contains 14 residues. Per the germline V gene, CDR1 is SGDLS and CDR2 is YYNGEE. CDR3 DNA sequence: TGTGCCAGCAGCGTAGAAGCCCAGGGGAACATTCAGTACTTC. Its translation: CASSVEAQGNIQYF.

The rearrangement uses TRBV12-3 or TRBV12-4 and TRBJ1-5, with D perhaps matching TRBD1 (6 bases). CDR3 length: 15 residues. V lost 6 bases to trimming and J lost 0 bases, with 12 bases between them. CDR3: CASSPKGVSNQPQHF. CDR3 DNA: TGTGCCAGCAGCCCCAAGGGGGTTAGCAATCAGCCCCAGCATTTT.

The genes are TRBV20-1 and TRBJ2-3; 15 nucleotides line up with TRBD2. V was pared by 6 bases and J by 3 bases, with 4 bases of the junction left unmatched. Per the germline V gene, CDR1 is DFQATT and CDR2 is SNEGSKA (reference sequence). This CDR3 spans 15 amino acids. The CDR3 loop reads CSALGTSGRTDTQYF. CDR3 sequence (DNA): TGCAGTGCCCTGGGGACTAGCGGGAGGACAGATACGCAGTATTTT.

This clonotype came up many times. The rearrangement joins TRBV20-1 to TRBJ2-1, with TRBD2 matching over 8 bases. The ends lost 8 bases at V and 1 base at J; junction bases unmatched: 4. This CDR3 spans 13 amino acids. Germline CDR1 reads DFQATT; CDR2 reads SNEGSKA (reference sequence). The CDR3 sequence is CSPQRESYNEQFF. CDR3 bases: TGCAGTCCCCAGCGGGAGTCCTACAATGAGCAGTTCTTC.

This clonotype was recorded many times. The V gene is TRBV24-1, the J gene TRBJ2-3; 16 nucleotides line up with TRBD2. The CDR3 totals 17 residues. With V trimmed by 3 bases and J by 4 bases, 3 bases remained unmatched. Germline assignment: CDR1 KGHDR and CDR2 SFDVKD. The CDR3 reads CATSDPGTSGGADTQYF. CDR3 sequence (DNA): TGTGCCACCAGTGATCCGGGGACTAGCGGGGGGGCAGATACGCAGTATTTT.

This clonotype was recorded at least ten times. The J gene is TRBJ2-2, the V gene TRBV9; no clear D gene. The CDR3 extends over 11 amino acids. V dropped 5 bases and J dropped 6 bases, with 5 bases sitting between them. Germline lookup yields CDR1 SGDLS and CDR2 YYNGEE. DNA for the CDR3: TGTGCCAGCAGTAGGTCCGGGGAGCTGTTTTTT. This codes for CASSRSGELFF.